The rows below give T cell receptor beta chains drawn from one sample of a study of cytomegalovirus exposure and HLA in healthy donors. Profiled with immunoSEQ multiplex PCR; TCRdb holds only in-frame clones, not every one. Here the sample spans about 190,000 clones, roughly 84% being singletons. The specimen sequenced was PBMCs. The receptors come from a man younger than 35 in good health and CMV-seropositive. Each CDR3 is given with its conserved first and last residue. The D gene is left open where the match is weak. For some rows the clone size is stated as once, few or many, or as a class when expanded; others skip it.

v_gene,j_gene,abundance,d_gene,len,CDR3aa,CDR3nt
TRBV20-1,TRBJ2-7,.,.,11,CSARGGIEQYF,TGCAGTGCTAGAGGCGGTATCGAGCAGTACTTC
TRBV19,TRBJ2-1,few,TRBD2,14,CASTRTSGYNEQFF,TGTGCCAGTACAAGGACTAGCGGGTACAATGAGCAGTTCTTC
TRBV9,TRBJ1-5,.,.,15,CASSVGFGGYQPQHF,TGTGCCAGCAGCGTAGGATTCGGGGGTTATCAGCCCCAGCATTTT
TRBV27,TRBJ2-1,.,TRBD2,16,CASSPERERLNNEQFF,TGTGCCAGCAGTCCCGAGCGGGAGAGGCTTAACAATGAGCAGTTCTTC
TRBV5-1,TRBJ2-3,.,TRBD2,17,CASSRRLAGGSTDTQYF,TGCGCCAGCAGCCGTAGACTAGCGGGAGGGAGCACAGATACGCAGTATTTT
TRBV27,TRBJ2-7,.,TRBD1,17,CASSLGPGTGVHYEQYF,TGTGCCAGCAGTTTAGGTCCCGGGACAGGGGTCCACTACGAGCAGTACTTC
TRBV5-1,TRBJ1-4,.,TRBD1,15,CASSEGQGRNEKLFF,TGCGCCAGCAGTGAGGGACAGGGAAGGAATGAAAAACTGTTTTTT
TRBV6-6,TRBJ1-5,.,TRBD1,15,CASRPDRGNNQPQHF,TGTGCCAGCAGACCCGACAGGGGTAACAATCAGCCCCAGCATTTT
TRBV15,TRBJ2-7,.,.,15,CATSRVGGPSYEQYF,TGTGCCACCAGCAGAGTCGGGGGACCCTCCTACGAGCAGTACTTC
TRBV5-4,TRBJ2-1,.,.,13,CASSPPGGNEQFF,TGTGCCAGCAGCCCCCCGGGCGGGAATGAGCAGTTCTTC
TRBV18,TRBJ1-2,.,TRBD1,16,CASSPGTGMDTYGYTF,TGTGCCAGCTCCCCTGGGACAGGCATGGATACCTATGGCTACACCTTC